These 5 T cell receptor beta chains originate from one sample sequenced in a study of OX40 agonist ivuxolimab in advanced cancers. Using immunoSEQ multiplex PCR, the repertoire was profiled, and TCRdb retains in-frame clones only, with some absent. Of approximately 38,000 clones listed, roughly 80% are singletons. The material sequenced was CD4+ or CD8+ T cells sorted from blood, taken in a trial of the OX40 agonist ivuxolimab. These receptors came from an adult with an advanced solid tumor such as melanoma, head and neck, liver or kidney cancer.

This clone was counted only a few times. The chain's CDR3 is CASSTPELIMNTEAFF. Written as DNA, the CDR3 is TGCGCCAGCAGTACGCCAGAGCTTATTATGAACACTGAAGCTTTCTTT. The genes are TRBV10-1 and TRBJ1-1, with unresolved D. Germline V gene lookup returns CDR1 WNHNN and CDR2 SYGVQD (reference sequence). The V gene lost 5 bases and the J gene lost 0 bases, with 16 bases spanning the gap. The CDR3 has 16 residues.

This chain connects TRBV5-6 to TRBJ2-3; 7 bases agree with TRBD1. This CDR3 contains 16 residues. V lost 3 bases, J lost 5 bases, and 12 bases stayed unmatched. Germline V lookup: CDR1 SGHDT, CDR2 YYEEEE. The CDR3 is CASSYSTGRSGDTQYF. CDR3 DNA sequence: TGTGCCAGCAGCTATTCGACAGGGCGGTCAGGAGATACGCAGTATTTT.

CDR3 coding DNA: TGTGCCAGCAGCTACGGAGGAGATACGCAGTATTTT. Protein product: CASSYGGDTQYF. The chain links TRBV5-4 to TRBJ2-3, with a weak D call TRBD2 (5 bases). The germline CDR1 and CDR2 sequences are SGHNT and YYREEE (reference sequence). V gave up 3 bases and J gave up 5 bases, with 7 bases separating them. This CDR3 is 12 amino acids long.

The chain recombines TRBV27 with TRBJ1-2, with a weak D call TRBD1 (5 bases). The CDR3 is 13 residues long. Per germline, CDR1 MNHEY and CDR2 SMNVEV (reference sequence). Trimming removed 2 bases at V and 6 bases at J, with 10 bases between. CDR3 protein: CASSLSGGDGYTF. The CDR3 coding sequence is TGTGCCAGCAGTTTAAGTGGGGGAGATGGCTACACCTTC.

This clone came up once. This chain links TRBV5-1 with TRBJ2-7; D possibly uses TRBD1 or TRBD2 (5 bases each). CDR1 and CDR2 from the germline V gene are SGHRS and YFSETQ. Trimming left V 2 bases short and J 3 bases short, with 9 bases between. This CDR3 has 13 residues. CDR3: CASSFRDLYEQYF. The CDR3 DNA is TGCGCCAGCAGCTTCCGGGACCTCTACGAGCAGTACTTC.